This TCR beta chain was recorded in a study of shared clonotypes between healthy human individuals. Germline CDR1 SGHRS, CDR2 YFSETQ. This CDR3 spans 16 amino acids. V was shortened by 0 bases and J by 1 base, with 11 bases between the two germline ends. Some clones are missing from TCRdb's copy, which holds only in-frame ones; the method was immunoSEQ multiplex PCR. The table shows hundreds of thousands of clones, with around 72% occurring only once. The sequenced sample was memory CD4+ T cells sorted from blood. The sample's subset: CD45RA-negative fraction. The chain uses TRBV5-1 and TRBJ2-1; tentative D call: TRBD2 (6 bases). This clonotype was sampled from a woman in her 30s in good health. CDR3 DNA sequence: TGCGCCAGCAGCTTGGCGGCGGGACGTTCCTACAATGAGCAGTTCTTC. Amino acids: CASSLAAGRSYNEQFF. Together with reference TRBV5-1 and TRBJ2-1, the CDR3 gives the full variable domain: KAGVTQTPRYLIKTRGQQVTLSCSPISGHRSVSWYQQTPGQGLQFLFEYFSETQRNKGNFPGRFSGRQFSNSRSEMNVSTLELGDSALYLCASSLAAGRSYNEQFFGPGTRLTVL.